The 4 T cell receptor beta chains below come from one sample, sequenced in a study of blood T cell repertoires in COVID-19. TCRdb's copy holds only in-frame clones and misses some; the assay was immunoSEQ multiplex PCR. Of more than 100,000 clones detected, around four fifths appear once; the ten largest clones hold roughly 2.2%. The specimen sequenced was PBMCs or T cells enriched from blood (not recorded which). These receptors were taken from a man in his forties or fifties with acute COVID-19.

This chain links TRBV25-1 with TRBJ2-1; 12 positions match TRBD2. Germline V gives CDR1 MGHDK, CDR2 SYGVNS. This CDR3 contains 16 residues. Losses at the gene ends were 11 bases for V and 4 bases for J; bases not matched to a gene: 12. This CDR3 reads CACRLAGVRVYNEQFF. CDR3 bases: TGTGCCTGTCGACTAGCGGGAGTAAGGGTTTACAATGAGCAGTTCTTC. Filled out from reference TRBV25-1 and TRBJ2-1, the complete variable domain reads EADIYQTPRYLVIGTGKKITLECSQTMGHDKMYWYQQDPGMELHLIHYSYGVNSTEKGDLSSESTVSRIRTEHFPLTLESARPSHTSQYLCACRLAGVRVYNEQFFGPGTRLTVL.

This clone was counted once. The chain links TRBV6-5 to TRBJ1-5; 9 bases fit TRBD1. The trim removed 2 bases at V and 4 bases at J, leaving 3 bases unmatched. Germline V gene lookup returns CDR1 MNHEY and CDR2 SVGAGI. The CDR3 is 15 residues long. The CDR3 sequence is CASSYRQGGNQPQHF. Written as DNA, the CDR3 is TGTGCCAGCAGTTACAGACAGGGGGGGAATCAGCCCCAGCATTTT.

The chain combines TRBV3-1 (or the pseudogene TRBV3-2) with TRBJ2-1; the D gene is possibly TRBD2 (6 bases). In germline, CDR1 is LGHDT, CDR2 YNNKEL (reference sequence). V lost 1 base and J lost 10, with 11 bases in between. CDR3 length: 13 residues. DNA of the CDR3: TGTGCCAGCAGCCAAGGAGGACTACAAGAGCAGTTCTTC. Translated, it gives CASSQGGLQEQFF.

This rearrangement joins TRBV7-3 to TRBJ2-2; 7 bases match TRBD2. Trimming at V came to 4 bases and at J to 0 bases, leaving 8 bases not matched to a gene. Germline V CDR1 and CDR2: SGHTA, FQGTGA. The CDR3 loop spans 17 amino acids. The CDR3 nucleotides read TGTGCCAGCAGCTCCTTTCCTAGCGGAACGAACACCGGGGAGCTGTTTTTT. As protein: CASSSFPSGTNTGELFF.